Sequencing of this T cell receptor (beta chain) was carried out in a study of T cells in Graves' hyperthyroidism and ophthalmopathy (dated by TCRdb to the late 2010s). Regarding the study in general: To identify TCR V-J signatures that set the groups apart, the researchers used a discovery cohort of about a hundred patients, made up of 40 to 45 with Graves' ophthalmopathy and 55 to 65 with stable Graves' hyperthyroidism. Prospective prediction of ophthalmopathy was tested in an independent validation cohort consisting of some 18 hyperthyroidism patients and some 16 patients who later progressed to ophthalmopathy. The 95 to 100 discovery patients were divided at random into training and test sets in a 7:3 ratio. The study also compared thyroid tissue and blood T-cell repertoires from five or six Graves' hyperthyroidism patients. After blood sampling, hyperthyroidism patients were treated with methimazole at a starting dose of 30 mg daily, and ophthalmopathy patients were treated with high-dose intravenous methylprednisolone. TCR Vbeta CDR3 sequencing of roughly 140 peripheral blood samples (fewer than 45 ophthalmopathy, around 80 hyperthyroidism and roughly 17 progressor patients) is reported in the paper. On the study overall, not on this receptor specifically: In validation, the model predicted progression to ophthalmopathy a median of about 6.8 months before onset, with 65% to 71% sensitivity and about 75% specificity. Blood samples also contained most of the expanded thyroid clonotypes (frequency above 0.001), which suggests that blood repertoires may reflect thyroid immune responses. Ophthalmopathy was separated from stable hyperthyroidism by a 13 V-J signature model, with roughly 88% sensitivity and about 81% specificity obtained in cross-validation and 80%/75% obtained in testing. Sample size was not statistically predetermined, and blinding of investigators to group allocation was not performed.

Exclusion was applied to patients with uncontrolled infections, other autoimmune diseases, pregnancy or lactation. Diagnoses were based on clinical symptoms, serum thyroxine and TRAb, thyroid ultrasound and orbital computed tomography. Trizol reagent was used to extract total RNA, and RNA quality was then checked on an Agilent 2100 Bioanalyzer. The TCR beta CDR3 regions were amplified from RNA transcripts. The first round of RT-PCR for the TCR CDR3 was performed with the HTBI primer set and the Qiagen OneStep RT-PCR kit. The libraries were constructed in a second round of multiplex PCR and then size-selected and purified. Paired-end sequencing of the libraries was performed with 100 bp reads on an Illumina HiSeq2000. The study's own analysis went as follows. Raw data were processed with SOAPnuke, discarding reads with adapters, uncalled bases, mean Phred below 15, or no exact constant-primer or identifier match. High-quality paired reads were merged using COPE v1.2.5, and each unique nucleotide sequence was defined as a clonotype. MiTCR v1.1 was used to align the clonotypes against IMGT TRBV, TRBD and TRBJ reference segments. Only V-J combinations with frequency above 0.0001, covering 99% to 99.2% of repertoires, were analysed. A TCS score was defined as the ratio of F50 (clonal expansion) to E x V (chaos), with BLOSUM62-based TCRdist applied between CDR3 peptides within each V-J. Welch's t-statistics and random forest reduced some 510 V-J features to fewer than 15, which were used in a naive Bayes classifier (R e1071). The Morisita-Horn index was used to measure how similar the thyroid and blood repertoires were. TCRdb passed the public sequencing reads through fastp at Q25 and MiXCR, retaining productive beta sequences. Each CDR3 protein appears once, grouped with its most common genes and DNA. These V and J calls rely on TCRdb rather than the paper's analysis. The sample has 550,000 to 600,000 distinct CDR3 sequences on record, 46% of them singletons. Clones ranked in the top ten supply under 20% of the sample.

Turning to this clonotype: What this receptor recognizes is not known. Germline and junction disagree at one end, which may indicate a read error.

For CDR1 and CDR2, the germline V gene lists SQVTM and ANQGSEA. The CDR3 measures 12 amino acids from cysteine to phenylalanine. Only the CDR3 region is kept as DNA, spanning 36 bases read in frame from base 1. The sample comprised peripheral blood or thyroid tissue (not recorded which). The chain couples TRBV29-1 to TRBJ2-2; no D gene call is confident. The clonotype was recovered from an adult woman with Graves' disease, either hyperthyroidism or ophthalmopathy (not recorded which). The sequenced DNA is TGCGGCGTTGAATGGGACACCGGGGAGCTGTTTTTT. It translates as CGVEWDTGELFF.